This T cell receptor (beta chain) was obtained from a study of Ad26.COV2.S vaccination and SARS-CoV-2 variants. Study context: Donor participated within the Ad26.COV2.S arm of the COV1001 trial. Study results and caveats: For non-spike TCRs, breadth in vaccine recipients resembled that in placebo recipients.

This clone was seen a single time. As yet, its antigen is unknown. The sample's treatment: 15 to 20 received Ad26.COV2.S at low or high dose, single or two shots; about five received placebo; per-sample allocation not given. Each sample was drawn 63 days after the first injection (of vaccine or placebo). This Boston cohort included adults aged 18-55 years. Profiled with immunoSEQ multiplex PCR; TCRdb holds only in-frame clones, not every one. The table has some 460,000 clones, roughly 87% seen once; the top ten hold approximately 1.7%. V gave up 5 bases and J gave up 6 bases, with 17 bases separating them. This CDR3 spans 15 amino acids. The germline V gene has CDR1 SGHTA and CDR2 FQGTGA.

The receptor was derived from a person between 18 and 60 years old who received the Ad26.COV2.S COVID-19 vaccine or a placebo. The material sequenced was peripheral blood, taken in a trial of Ad26.COV2.S vaccine versus placebo. The chain combines TRBV7-3 with TRBJ2-1; D is perhaps TRBD1 (6 bases). In nucleotides, the CDR3 is TGTGCCAGCAGCCAGACAGGAATCGGCCTCAATGAGCAGTTCTTC. It specifies CASSQTGIGLNEQFF.